The 32 T cell receptor beta chains below all came from one sample that was sequenced in a study of blood T cell repertoires in COVID-19. Here immunoSEQ multiplex PCR was the method, and the copy in TCRdb shows in-frame clones only, minus some. The sample records under 80,000 clones, roughly 84% being singletons. Sequencing was performed on peripheral blood. These receptors were taken from a man at least 80 years old with acute or convalescent COVID-19.

This clone was counted a single time. The V gene is TRBV21-1, the J gene TRBJ2-5; the D segment call TRBD1 is taken from the table without a DNA check. TRBV21-1 is termed a pseudogene. The CDR3 totals 15 residues. CDR3 protein: CASSKVCPEQETQYF. In DNA form, the CDR3 reads TGTGCCAGCAGCAAAGTTTGCCCAGAACAAGAGACCCAGTACTTC.

V gene TRBV20-1 combines with J gene TRBJ2-2; D gene uncertain. Trimming left V 3 bases short and J 6 bases short, with 11 bases between. CDR1 and CDR2 (germline): DFQATT, SNEGSKA (reference sequence). CDR3 length: 13 residues. The CDR3 sequence is CSASLNSAGELFF. The CDR3 DNA follows: TGCAGTGCTAGTCTAAATTCCGCCGGGGAGCTGTTTTTT.

The rearrangement uses TRBV9 and TRBJ2-2; perhaps TRBD1 as D (5 bases). The CDR3 is 14 amino acids. The V and J ends lost 2 bases and 4 bases respectively, with 9 bases between them. Per the germline V gene, CDR1 is SGDLS and CDR2 is YYNGEE. The CDR3: CASSVGQGTGELFF. CDR3 nucleotides: TGTGCCAGCAGCGTGGGGCAGGGCACCGGGGAGCTGTTTTTT.

In its sample, this clone was seen once. This chain joins TRBV6-5 and TRBJ2-5, with 8 bases identical to TRBD2. With V trimmed by 0 bases and J by 4 bases, 4 bases remained unmatched. The length of the CDR3 is 15 residues. CDR1 is MNHEY and CDR2 is SVGAGI in the germline V gene. This CDR3 reads CASSYSPSGRETQYF. The CDR3 DNA follows: TGTGCCAGCAGTTACTCTCCCAGCGGGAGAGAGACCCAGTACTTC.

The chain recombines TRBV7-9 with TRBJ2-3; TRBD2 agrees at 7 bases. Unmatched junction bases numbered 7, after V lost 5 bases and J lost 2 bases. The V gene's germline CDR1 is SEHNR and CDR2 FQNEAQ (reference sequence). The CDR3 length is 15 residues. The chain's CDR3 is CASSLGLGATDTQYF. The DNA of the CDR3 is TGTGCCAGCAGCCTAGGACTAGGTGCCACAGATACGCAGTATTTT.

The chain joins TRBV5-1 to TRBJ2-1; 12 bases are shared with TRBD2. The junction had 3 bases not matched to a gene; V was cut back by 1 base and J by 1 base. Germline values: CDR1 SGHRS, CDR2 YFSETQ. This CDR3 contains 17 residues. The chain's CDR3 is CASSLPGLAGSYNEQFF. DNA for the CDR3: TGCGCCAGCAGCTTGCCCGGACTAGCGGGGTCCTACAATGAGCAGTTCTTC. Combining the CDR3 with reference TRBV5-1 and TRBJ2-1 gives the whole variable domain KAGVTQTPRYLIKTRGQQVTLSCSPISGHRSVSWYQQTPGQGLQFLFEYFSETQRNKGNFPGRFSGRQFSNSRSEMNVSTLELGDSALYLCASSLPGLAGSYNEQFFGPGTRLTVL.

This chain links TRBV5-8 with TRBJ2-5; TRBD2 matches at 15 bases. V lost 3 bases, J lost 2 bases, and 11 bases stayed unmatched. Germline V gene lookup returns CDR1 SGHTS and CDR2 YDEGEE. This CDR3 comprises 19 residues. The chain's CDR3 is CASSSGGLAGGPGQETQYF. Written as DNA, the CDR3 is TGTGCCAGCAGCTCCGGAGGACTAGCGGGAGGGCCGGGGCAAGAGACCCAGTACTTC.

The chain couples TRBV4-3 to TRBJ2-1; D may be TRBD2 (6 bases). Trimming left V 4 bases short and J 1 base short, with 11 bases between. The CDR3 has 15 amino acids. In germline, CDR1 is LGHNA, CDR2 YSLEER. The CDR3 nucleotides read TGCGCCAGCAGCCGGGTGCGGGAATCCTACAATGAGCAGTTCTTC. It codes for CASSRVRESYNEQFF.

The rearrangement links TRBV14 to TRBJ1-1, with 7 nucleotides matching TRBD1. The V and J ends lost 1 base and 2 bases, in that order; junction bases with no gene match: 7. CDR3 length equals 16 residues. Germline V gene sequence: CDR1 SGHDN, CDR2 FVKESK. This CDR3 is CASSQVRWTGNTEAFF. The DNA of the CDR3 is TGTGCCAGCAGCCAAGTGCGTTGGACAGGCAACACTGAAGCTTTCTTT.

This rearrangement joins TRBV10-1 to TRBJ2-2; 10 bases are shared with TRBD1. V was pared by 6 bases and J by 0 bases, with 13 bases of the junction left unmatched. Germline V gene lookup returns CDR1 WNHNN and CDR2 SYGVQD (reference sequence). The CDR3 consists of 19 residues. CDR3 in amino acids: CASRINEGQGRSNTGELFF. The CDR3 region has the DNA TGCGCCAGCAGGATAAATGAGGGACAGGGGAGATCGAACACCGGGGAGCTGTTTTTT.

This chain connects TRBV10-1 to TRBJ2-7; 10 bases agree with TRBD2. The CDR3 has 18 residues. J lost 3 bases, V lost 1 base, and 12 bases had no gene match. Germline V CDR1 and CDR2: WNHNN, SYGVQD (reference sequence). CDR3 amino acids: CASSEWPPGLAENYEQYF. DNA of the CDR3: TGCGCCAGCAGTGAGTGGCCCCCCGGACTAGCGGAAAACTACGAGCAGTACTTC.

J is TRBJ1-2 and V is TRBV10-2; a weak D match, TRBD1 (6 bases). The CDR3 has 16 residues. The germline V gene encodes CDR1 WSHSY and CDR2 SAAADI. Deletions cut 11 bases from V and 7 bases from J, with 29 bases between. CDR3 bases: TGCGCCTGCCAGAGTTCGGGGGGGGCGCTTCTTGCTGGCTACACCTTC. This codes for CACQSSGGALLAGYTF.

The chain links TRBV5-1 to TRBJ2-1; D is perhaps TRBD2 (6 bases). Germline values: CDR1 SGHRS, CDR2 YFSETQ. Trimming removed 2 bases at V and 0 bases at J, with 12 bases between. The CDR3 spans 16 residues. The CDR3 sequence is CASSLGGSFSYNEQFF. As DNA, the CDR3 is TGCGCCAGCAGCTTAGGAGGGAGTTTCTCCTACAATGAGCAGTTCTTC.

This clone has only one observation. This CDR3 is CASSLGFTRVHGYTF. DNA for the CDR3: TGTGCCAGCAGCTTAGGATTCACCAGGGTTCATGGCTACACCTTC. This chain connects TRBV7-2 to TRBJ1-2; D is perhaps TRBD1 (5 bases). V lost 1 base to trimming and J lost 6 bases, with 15 bases between them. The germline V gene encodes CDR1 SGHTA and CDR2 FQGNSA. The CDR3 runs 15 residues.

This chain joins TRBV6-4 and TRBJ2-7; 8 nucleotides align to TRBD1. The ends lost 6 bases at V and 2 bases at J; junction bases unmatched: 15. CDR3 length: 17 amino acids. Germline CDR1 is MRHNA and CDR2 is SNTAGT. The CDR3 region has the DNA TGTGCCAGCAGCGAATGTTGGGCAGGGGGCCTCCCCTACGAGCAGTACTTC. Translated, it gives CASSECWAGGLPYEQYF.

The chain combines TRBV5-1 with TRBJ2-1; 10 bases map to TRBD1. This CDR3 is built from 15 residues. The junction had 9 bases not matched to a gene; V was cut back by 4 bases and J by 8 bases. Germline V CDR1 and CDR2: SGHRS, YFSETQ. Here the CDR3 DNA reads TGCGCCAGCAGCCCGGGGACAGGGGTATCCTATGAGCAGTTCTTC. Translating it yields CASSPGTGVSYEQFF.

CDR3 residues: CASRRGTSGGETQYF. In DNA, the CDR3 is TGTGCCAGCAGGCGAGGGACTAGCGGGGGGGAGACCCAGTACTTC. The rearrangement joins TRBV6-5 to TRBJ2-5; 15 bases agree with TRBD2. Germline trimming cut 6 bases from V and 5 bases from J; bases unmatched to any gene: 4. CDR3 length: 15 amino acids. In germline, CDR1 is MNHEY, CDR2 SVGAGI.

This CDR3 reads CASSSQGQGSPYEQYF. DNA of the CDR3: TGTGCCAGCAGTTCACAAGGACAGGGAAGCCCCTACGAGCAGTACTTC. This chain joins TRBV27 and TRBJ2-7; 8 positions match TRBD1. The CDR3 has 16 residues. V trimming: 4 bases; J trimming: 2 bases; junction bases outside the gene matches: 10. Germline-derived CDR1 and CDR2 are MNHEY and SMNVEV (reference sequence).

The chain uses TRBV6-6 and TRBJ2-3, with D possibly TRBD2 on 5 matching bases. From germline, CDR1 is MNHNY and CDR2 SVGAGI (reference sequence). Trimming took off 1 base at V and 4 bases at J, with 12 bases between the two ends. The CDR3 is 15 residues long. The CDR3 is CASSYLDLFSDTQYF. The CDR3 DNA sequence: TGTGCCAGCAGTTACTTGGACTTATTCTCAGATACGCAGTATTTT.

DNA for the CDR3: TGTGCCAGCAGTTGGACGACAGGCCTCGGGGCTGAAGCTTTCTTT. Its protein is CASSWTTGLGAEAFF. The rearrangement uses TRBV6-5 and TRBJ1-1; D is possibly TRBD1 (6 bases). This CDR3 comprises 15 residues. V was cut by 4 bases and J by 6 bases, with 18 bases left in between. Germline V lookup: CDR1 MNHEY, CDR2 SVGAGI.

The chain is built from TRBV4-3 and TRBJ2-3; 7 bases match TRBD2. The CDR3 extends over 14 amino acids. With V trimmed by 4 bases and J by 6 bases, 7 bases remained unmatched. CDR1 is LGHNA and CDR2 is YSLEER in the germline V gene. CDR3 region: CASSPGVGGDTQYF. As DNA, the CDR3 is TGCGCCAGCAGCCCAGGAGTCGGGGGGGATACGCAGTATTTT.

V is TRBV9 and J is TRBJ2-4; a possible D gene is TRBD2 (5 bases). The V gene's germline CDR1 is SGDLS and CDR2 YYNGEE. V shed 9 bases and J shed 0 bases, with 25 bases lying between them. The CDR3 runs to 18 residues. This CDR3 reads CATYLAPSSALAKNIQYF. CDR3 DNA sequence: TGTGCCACCTACCTAGCCCCCTCCTCGGCTTTAGCCAAAAACATTCAGTACTTC.

This sequence joins TRBV7-9 and TRBJ2-5; 11 bases map to TRBD1. After removal of 4 bases from V and 3 bases from J, the junction contained 4 bases not matched to a gene. This CDR3 has 15 residues. Germline V lookup: CDR1 SEHNR, CDR2 FQNEAQ (reference sequence). In DNA, the CDR3 is TGTGCCAGCAGCTGGACAGGGGGCGTTGAAGAGACCCAGTACTTC. Translating gives CASSWTGGVEETQYF.

The chain is built from TRBV6-2 or TRBV6-3 and TRBJ1-1; D perhaps matches TRBD1 (6 bases). Germline CDR1 reads MNHEY; CDR2 reads SVGEGT. Trimming cost V 5 bases and J 0 bases, with 16 bases left between them. The CDR3 spans 16 residues. The chain's CDR3 is CASSPGHLRLNTEAFF. Here the CDR3 DNA reads TGTGCCAGCAGTCCGGGACACTTACGGTTGAACACTGAAGCTTTCTTT.

V and J are TRBV29-1 and TRBJ2-1, with 9 bases matching TRBD1. From germline, CDR1 is SQVTM and CDR2 ANQGSEA. Trimming at V came to 7 bases and at J to 7 bases, leaving 8 bases not matched to a gene. The CDR3 spans 13 residues. The CDR3 here is CSGDRGAGNEQFF. The CDR3 coding sequence is TGCAGCGGTGACAGGGGGGCGGGAAATGAGCAGTTCTTC.

The chain uses TRBV7-8 and TRBJ1-1; 8 nucleotides agree with TRBD1. There are 16 residues in the CDR3. The V gene's germline CDR1 is SGHVS and CDR2 FQNEAQ. V trimming: 2 bases; J trimming: 0 bases; junction bases outside the gene matches: 5. The chain's CDR3 is CASSLRQGAMNTEAFF. The DNA of the CDR3 is TGTGCCAGCAGCTTAAGGCAGGGGGCAATGAACACTGAAGCTTTCTTT.

The V gene is TRBV3-1 (or the pseudogene TRBV3-2), the J gene TRBJ1-1, with 11 bases lining up with TRBD1. Germline V gene lookup returns CDR1 LGHDT and CDR2 YNNKEL (reference sequence). This CDR3 has 18 amino acids. With V trimmed by 1 base and J by 4 bases, 11 bases remained unmatched. The CDR3 DNA is TGTGCCAGCAGCCAAGCACTTGGACAGGGGGCCAAGGGCACTGAAGCTTTCTTT. Protein product: CASSQALGQGAKGTEAFF.

This clone was detected only once. CDR3 sequence reads: CASSVTGLAEQETQYF. The CDR3 DNA sequence: TGTGCCAGCAGCGTAACAGGACTAGCGGAACAAGAGACCCAGTACTTC. J is TRBJ2-5 and V is TRBV9, with 10 bases lining up with TRBD2. This CDR3 has 16 amino acids. The J segment lost 2 bases and the V segment lost 1 base, leaving 5 bases of the junction unmatched. Germline CDR1 reads SGDLS; CDR2 reads YYNGEE.

The chain carries TRBV29-1 and TRBJ1-4; D call uncertain. The CDR3 runs to 13 residues. V dropped 4 bases and J dropped 5 bases, with 11 bases sitting between them. The germline gives CDR1 SQVTM, CDR2 ANQGSEA. The CDR3 DNA sequence: TGCAGCGTTGGACTGAGGCAGAATGAAAAACTGTTTTTT. Its translation: CSVGLRQNEKLFF. Using reference TRBV29-1 and TRBJ1-4 for the parts outside the CDR3, the full variable domain is SAVISQKPSRDICQRGTSLTIQCQVDSQVTMMFWYRQQPGQSLTLIATANQGSEATYESGFVIDKFPISRPNLTFSTLTVSNMSPEDSSIYLCSVGLRQNEKLFFGSGTQLSVL.

This chain connects TRBV5-1 to TRBJ2-1; TRBD2 matches at 10 bases. CDR3 length: 15 residues. J was trimmed by 8 bases and V by 2 bases; bases with no gene match: 7. The germline V gene encodes CDR1 SGHRS and CDR2 YFSETQ. DNA for the CDR3: TGCGCCAGCAGCTTAGTGAGCGGGAGGGCGCATGAGCAGTTCTTC. Its protein product is CASSLVSGRAHEQFF.

The chain recombines TRBV9 with TRBJ1-2; perhaps TRBD1 as D (6 bases). Trimming left V 4 bases short and J 4 bases short, with 14 bases between. The CDR3 length is 14 residues. Per the germline V gene, CDR1 is SGDLS and CDR2 is YYNGEE. The CDR3 bases are TGTGCCAGCAGCCCTTGGGGAGGGGGCTATGGCTACACCTTC. This translates into CASSPWGGGYGYTF.

The chain carries TRBV19 and TRBJ2-7, with D tentatively TRBD2 (5 bases). Trimming cost V 6 bases and J 0 bases, with 12 bases left between them. Germline lookup yields CDR1 LNHDA and CDR2 SQIVND (reference sequence). The CDR3 is made up of 14 amino acids. The CDR3 DNA sequence: TGTGCCAGTAGCATTAGCGTGGACTCCTACGAGCAGTACTTC. Protein: CASSISVDSYEQYF. The whole variable domain, filled in from reference TRBV19 and TRBJ2-7, reads DGGITQSPKYLFRKEGQNVTLSCEQNLNHDAMYWYRQDPGQGLRLIYYSQIVNDFQKGDIAEGYSVSREKKESFPLTVTSAQKNPTAFYLCASSISVDSYEQYFGPGTRLTVT.